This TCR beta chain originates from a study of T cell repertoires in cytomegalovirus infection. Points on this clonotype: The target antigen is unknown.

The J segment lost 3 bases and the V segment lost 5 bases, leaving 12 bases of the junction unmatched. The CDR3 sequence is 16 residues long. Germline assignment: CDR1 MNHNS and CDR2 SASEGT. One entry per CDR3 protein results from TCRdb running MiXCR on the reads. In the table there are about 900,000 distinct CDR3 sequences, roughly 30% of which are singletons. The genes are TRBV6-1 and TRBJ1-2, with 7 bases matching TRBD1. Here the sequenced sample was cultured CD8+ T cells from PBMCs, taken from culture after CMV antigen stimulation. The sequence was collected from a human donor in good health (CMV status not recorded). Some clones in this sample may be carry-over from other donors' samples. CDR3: CASSLLKQGHYYGYTF. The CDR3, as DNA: TGTGCCAGCAGTTTATTAAAACAGGGGCATTACTATGGCTACACCTTC.